Listed here are 11 T cell receptor beta chains from one sample, sequenced in a study of Ad26.COV2.S vaccination and SARS-CoV-2 variants. Using immunoSEQ multiplex PCR, the repertoire was profiled, and TCRdb retains in-frame clones only, with some absent. Of about 680,000 clones in the sample, around 90% are singletons; the top ten hold 1.5%. Specified treatment: over 15 received Ad26.COV2.S at low or high dose, single or two shots; roughly five received placebo; per-sample allocation not given. All samples were drawn on day 63, counting from the first vaccine or placebo injection. The sequences come from peripheral blood, collected in a trial of Ad26.COV2.S vaccine versus placebo. The receptors were gathered from a person between 18 and 65 years old who received the Ad26.COV2.S COVID-19 vaccine or a placebo.

The chain carries TRBV6-5 and TRBJ1-3; unclear D gene. Trimming took 0 bases from V and 7 from J, leaving 1 base between them. Germline CDR1 MNHEY, CDR2 SVGAGI. This CDR3 is built from 11 residues. CDR3 sequence: CASSYSNTIYF. The CDR3 DNA sequence: TGTGCCAGCAGTTACTCGAACACCATATATTTT.

The V call is TRBV19, the J call TRBJ2-4; D is tentatively TRBD1 or TRBD2 (5 bases each). Germline-derived CDR1 and CDR2 are LNHDA and SQIVND (reference sequence). V was cut by 5 bases and J by 0 bases, with 14 bases left in between. The CDR3 runs to 16 residues. For the CDR3, the DNA is TGTGCCAGTAGTCCAAGACAGCGGTCAGCCAAAAACATTCAGTACTTC. This codes for CASSPRQRSAKNIQYF.

The gene calls are TRBV7-2 and TRBJ1-3; perhaps TRBD1 as D (5 bases). Trimming shortened V by 2 bases and J by 0 bases, and 11 bases separated the two germline ends. CDR3 length: 16 amino acids. Germline V CDR1 and CDR2: SGHTA, FQGNSA. The CDR3 bases are TGTGCCAGCAGCTTAACCCAGGGCAGCTCTGGAAACACCATATATTTT. It specifies CASSLTQGSSGNTIYF.

The gene calls are TRBV5-1 and TRBJ1-6; D is unclear. CDR1 and CDR2 (germline): SGHRS, YFSETQ. The V end was cut by 0 bases, the J end by 9 bases, with 13 bases between. The length of the CDR3 is 15 residues. The CDR3 loop is CASSLVVGSLSPLHF. Written as DNA, the CDR3 is TGCGCCAGCAGCTTGGTAGTGGGGTCCCTTTCACCCCTCCACTTT.

The rearrangement uses TRBV15 and TRBJ1-5; 9 bases align to TRBD1. Germline values: CDR1 LNHNV, CDR2 YYDKDF (reference sequence). The junction had 6 bases not matched to a gene; V was cut back by 4 bases and J by 2 bases. The CDR3 is 16 amino acids. The CDR3 coding sequence is TGTGCCACCAGCAAACAGGGGGCCGCGGGCAATCAGCCCCAGCATTTT. Translated: CATSKQGAAGNQPQHF.

This sequence joins TRBV5-1 and TRBJ2-7; D gene uncertain. Germline CDR1 is SGHRS and CDR2 is YFSETQ. Trimming left V 7 bases short and J 3 bases short, with 17 bases between. This CDR3 is built from 14 residues. This chain's CDR3 is CASSLVPGDYEQYF. The CDR3 nucleotides read TGCGCCAGCTCCCTGGTCCCCGGCGACTACGAGCAGTACTTC. Supplemented by reference TRBV5-1 and TRBJ2-7, the full variable domain reads KAGVTQTPRYLIKTRGQQVTLSCSPISGHRSVSWYQQTPGQGLQFLFEYFSETQRNKGNFPGRFSGRQFSNSRSEMNVSTLELGDSALYLCASSLVPGDYEQYFGPGTRLTVT.

The chain combines TRBV30 with TRBJ1-3, with unresolved D. Per germline, CDR1 GTSNPN and CDR2 SVGIG (reference sequence). The length of the CDR3 is 11 residues. V lost 8 bases, J lost 4 bases, and 9 bases lay in between. The CDR3 region has the DNA TGTGCCCGGGAGGTAGGAAACACCATATATTTT. Its translation: CAREVGNTIYF.

V and J are TRBV5-1 and TRBJ2-2; D might be TRBD2 (5 bases). Germline assignment: CDR1 SGHRS and CDR2 YFSETQ. The CDR3 totals 15 residues. The V end was cut by 5 bases, the J end by 0 bases, with 11 bases between. CDR3 sequence: CASSNDGTNTGELFF. CDR3 coding DNA: TGCGCCAGCAGTAACGACGGGACGAACACCGGGGAGCTGTTTTTT.

The chain carries TRBV27 and TRBJ2-1; D might be TRBD1 or TRBD2, each matching 5 bases. V dropped 3 bases and J dropped 4 bases, with 10 bases sitting between them. Per the germline V gene, CDR1 is MNHEY and CDR2 is SMNVEV (reference sequence). The CDR3 is made up of 14 amino acids. The CDR3 here is CASSFQGDYNEQFF. The CDR3 bases are TGTGCCAGCAGTTTCCAGGGAGATTACAATGAGCAGTTCTTC.

This clone appeared once. The chain carries TRBV12-1 and TRBJ2-1; TRBD2, as called in the table, went unchecked against the DNA. TRBV12-1 is listed as a pseudogene. There are 19 residues in the CDR3. The CDR3 loop is CASSSRRWREGLWRDEQFF. CDR3 nucleotides: TGTGCCAGCAGCTCCCGCCGCTGGCGGGAGGGCCTTTGGCGCGATGAGCAGTTCTTC.

J is TRBJ2-1 and V is TRBV5-4; a possible D gene is TRBD1 (6 bases). The CDR3 runs 15 residues. V lost 3 bases and J lost 3, with 13 bases in between. Germline CDR1 SGHNT, CDR2 YYREEE (reference sequence). The CDR3: CASSSTGQNYNEQFF. The CDR3 coding sequence is TGTGCCAGCAGCTCGACGGGACAAAACTACAATGAGCAGTTCTTC.